This T cell receptor beta chain originates from a study of T-cell reconstitution after alpha-beta-depleted transplantation in children. This clonotype was counted at least ten times. For TCRbeta, the library was prepared with unique molecular identifiers. TCRdb reprocessed the PCR reads via MiXCR and lists one record per CDR3 protein. The data hold 90,000 to 130,000 distinct CDR3 sequences, with 10% observed a single time. The sample here was PBMCs from the stem cell graft donor, taken from the stem cell graft. This clonotype was obtained from a human donor who donated a stem cell graft to a child with acute lymphoblastic leukemia.

The CDR3 spells CASSFLGQGAEAFF. As DNA, the CDR3 is TGTGCCAGCAGCTTCCTCGGACAGGGCGCTGAAGCTTTCTTT. J is TRBJ1-1 and V is TRBV7-8; TRBD1 aligns across 8 bases. CDR1 and CDR2 from the germline V gene are SGHVS and FQNEAQ. The CDR3 totals 14 residues. The V and J ends lost 3 bases and 6 bases, in that order; junction bases with no gene match: 6.